The entry below gives a single T cell receptor (beta chain) sequence along with its context. Its matching antigen is unknown. The entry originates in a study of T cell responses to AZD1222 COVID-19 vaccine. The overall study: Some second doses came at about 4 weeks and others at about 12 weeks; these were pooled.

The protocol was immunoSEQ multiplex PCR, while the TCRdb copy is restricted to in-frame clones and leaves out a portion. Here the sample spans tens of thousands of clones, approximately 84% being singletons. Study conclusions and caveats: Donors were largely white British and mainly female; clonal diversity was possibly underestimated. At 160-218 and 743-854, vaccine-associated CD4 TCRs were dominant, and they spanned spike.

Germline loops: CDR1 SGHAT, CDR2 FQNNGV. Unmatched junction bases numbered 14, after V lost 6 bases and J lost 5 bases. CDR3 length equals 17 residues. The sample here was peripheral blood, taken on day 0 of AZD1222 vaccination. The chain joins TRBV11-2 to TRBJ2-2; the match to TRBD2 covers 8 bases. The receptor comes from an adult in good health. The CDR3 here is CASRGGGRPTLTGELFF. In DNA, the CDR3 is TGTGCCAGCAGGGGGGGCGGGAGGCCTACCCTTACCGGGGAGCTGTTTTTT. Full variable domain (rest looked up from reference TRBV11-2 and TRBJ2-2): EAGVAQSPRYKIIEKRQSVAFWCNPISGHATLYWYQQILGQGPKLLIQFQNNGVVDDSQLPKDRFSAERLKGVDSTLKIQPAKLEDSAVYLCASRGGGRPTLTGELFFGEGSRLTVL.